What follows is one T cell receptor (beta chain) and its context. The CDR3 runs to 15 residues. Germline CDR1 reads GTSNPN; CDR2 reads SVGIG (reference sequence). V was pared by 0 bases and J by 2 bases, with 4 bases of the junction left unmatched. This record comes from a study of blood T cell repertoires in COVID-19. Study information: Specimens from acute and convalescent COVID-19 originated in the United States, Italy and Spain. Nucleic acid was either cDNA or gDNA, and it came from T cells, B-cell-depleted T cells, or PBMCs.

Original data processing: Amplification of reference gene primers was used by the study to estimate nucleated cell counts. TCRdb's table, derived via immunoSEQ multiplex PCR, lists solely in-frame clones and lacks some. V and J calls plus clone size are reproduced from that table; the DNA served to infer D and trimming. The data contain 130,000 or so clones, more than 75% of them singletons. This receptor was taken from a man in his sixties or seventies with active COVID-19. The sequenced sample consisted of peripheral blood. The chain carries TRBV30 and TRBJ1-5; 7 nucleotides line up with TRBD1. The CDR3 DNA sequence: TGTGCCTGGAGTGTAAGTACAGGGGGCAATCAGCCCCAGCATTTT. As protein: CAWSVSTGGNQPQHF.